The 3 T cell receptor beta chains in this list originate from one sample, sequenced in a study of tumor-infiltrating lymphocytes in primary liver carcinoma. A primer in the constant region served to generate TCR beta cDNA from 500 to 600 ng of total RNA. Construction of TCR beta libraries relied on three successive nested multiplex PCR rounds employing slightly modified ARM-PCR. A C-beta reverse primer and TRBV1-TRBV30 forward primers served in each of the first two PCR rounds, at 10 cycles apiece. TCRdb re-derived calls from the multiplex PCR reads in MiXCR, one entry per CDR3 protein. The sample has 250,000 to 400,000 distinct CDR3 sequences; roughly 60% are singletons. Blood RNA came from unsorted whole blood; germline DNA was also extracted. Source material: peripheral blood. The receptors were sampled from a man in his forties or fifties with primary liver carcinoma and hepatitis B virus infection.

For this clonotype: Lacking the conserved final phenylalanine or tryptophan, this CDR3 likely reflects a read error. The chain recombines TRBV6-6 with TRBJ2-7; 8 positions agree with TRBD2. The CDR3 has 14 residues. J was trimmed by 9 bases and V by 7 bases; bases with no gene match: 14. The germline V gene has CDR1 MNHNY and CDR2 SVGAGI (reference sequence). The CDR3, as DNA: TGTGCCAGCAAAAGGGAGCGGGAGTGGGGCGTGCAGTACTCC. Its protein is CASKREREWGVQYS.

Points on this clonotype: This may be a read error, as it is one base from a much larger clone. V and J are TRBV11-1 and TRBJ2-7, with 7 bases identical to TRBD2. Germline CDR1 is SGHAT and CDR2 is FQDESV (reference sequence). There are 14 residues in the CDR3. CDR3 protein: CASSHVGGSYDQYF. CDR3 nucleotides: TGTGCCAGCAGCCACGTGGGCGGGAGCTACGATCAGTACTTC. Supplemented by reference TRBV11-1 and TRBJ2-7, the full variable domain reads EAEVAQSPRYKITEKSQAVAFWCDPISGHATLYWYRQILGQGPELLVQFQDESVVDDSQLPKDRFSAERLKGVDSTLKIQPAELGDSAMYLCASSHVGGSYDQYFGPGTRLTVT.

Concerning this clonotype itself: A read error is possible here, since a much larger clone lies one base away. The rearrangement uses TRBV29-1 and TRBJ2-3; D is unclear. V was trimmed by 7 bases and J by 0 bases, leaving 8 bases between them. This CDR3 contains 12 residues. Germline CDR1 is SQVTM and CDR2 is ANQGSEA. The DNA for the CDR3 is TGCAGCGCTGAGCATAGCACAGATACGCAGTATTTT. Translating it yields CSAEHSTDTQYF.